These T cell receptor beta chains were read from a single sample in a study of long-term antiretroviral therapy in people with HIV. The method was immunoSEQ multiplex PCR; TCRdb's version includes in-frame clones alone and lacks a portion of them. This sample yields approximately 14,000 clones, of which 80% are seen a single time; over 10% belongs to the top ten. The sequencing used unsorted PBMCs, collected 3.2 years before starting antiretroviral therapy. The source of these receptors is a man aged 40-55 years with HIV. Each CDR3 is given with its conserved first and last residue. A D gene is named only where the DNA matches it firmly. Some rows have no size entry. The others give once, few or many, or a class for an expanded clone.

15,-,TRBJ2-7,TRBD2,TRBV13,TGTGCCAGCAGCCCGGAGGGGCTAGCGGGGTACGAGCAGTACTTC,CASSPEGLAGYEQYF
18,-,TRBJ2-1,TRBD2,TRBV9,TGTGCCAGCAGCCCGAAAGGGCTAGCGGGGGGCTTCTACAATGAGCAGTTCTTC,CASSPKGLAGGFYNEQFF
13,-,TRBJ2-7,TRBD2,TRBV2,TGTGCCAGTACCGGGGGGGCTGCCTACGAGCAGTACTTC,CASTGGAAYEQYF
14,few,TRBJ2-7,-,TRBV18,TGTGCCAGCTCACCACCGGTGGCCTCCTACGAGCAGTACTTC,CASSPPVASYEQYF
15,-,TRBJ1-5,-,TRBV19,TGTGCCAGTAGTATCGGGCTGTATAGCAATCAGCCCCAGCATTTT,CASSIGLYSNQPQHF
15,-,TRBJ1-5,TRBD1,TRBV15,TGTGCCACCAGCGGTCGGACAGGTGGCAATCAGCCCCAGCATTTT,CATSGRTGGNQPQHF
14,-,TRBJ1-2,-,TRBV30,TGTGCCTGCTTTCCAGGGACCCCTGGCTATGGCTACACCTTC,CACFPGTPGYGYTF
16,-,TRBJ1-3,-,TRBV4-1,TGCGCCAGCAGCCGGGGGGGGGCCTACTCTGGAAACACCATATATTTT,CASSRGGAYSGNTIYF
14,-,TRBJ2-7,-,TRBV9,TGTGCCAGCCAAGCTAGGATGGAACCCCACGAGCAGTACTTC,CASQARMEPHEQYF
17,-,TRBJ2-3,-,TRBV18,TGTGCCAGCTCAACCCAGTTCGACAGATCTAGCACAGATACGCAGTATTTT,CASSTQFDRSSTDTQYF
16,few,TRBJ2-7,TRBD1,TRBV27,TGTGCCAGCAGTTTATCGGTCGGGACAGTAGCCTACGAGCAGTACTTC,CASSLSVGTVAYEQYF
14,once,TRBJ2-2,TRBD1,TRBV7-7,TGTGCCAGCAGCCCAGGACAGGGTACCGGGGAGCTGTTTTTT,CASSPGQGTGELFF
14,-,TRBJ2-4,-,TRBV6-1,TGTGCCAGCAGGGTCACACCGTACAAAAACATTCAGTACTTC,CASRVTPYKNIQYF
14,-,TRBJ1-2,TRBD1,TRBV29-1,TGCAGCGTGATTACCGGGACAGCAACCTATGGCTACACCTTC,CSVITGTATYGYTF
11,-,TRBJ1-1,-,TRBV20-1,TGCAGTGCTAGCGGGCGGACTGAAGCTTTCTTT,CSASGRTEAFF
14,-,TRBJ1-4,-,TRBV9,TGTGCCAGCAGCGTGGGTGAGGTCCATGAAAAACTGTTTTTT,CASSVGEVHEKLFF
14,-,TRBJ1-5,-,TRBV15,TGTGCCACCAGCACCAGACGTCAAGATCAGCCCCAGCATTTT,CATSTRRQDQPQHF
19,-,TRBJ1-1,TRBD1,TRBV7-2,TGTGCCAGCAGCTTAGGATGGCCGATGAACAGGGGCATGAACACTGAAGCTTTCTTT,CASSLGWPMNRGMNTEAFF
14,-,TRBJ2-2,-,TRBV5-1,TGCGCCAGCAGCTCCGGACCGGACACCGGGGAGCTGTTTTTT,CASSSGPDTGELFF
15,-,TRBJ2-3,TRBD2,TRBV7-2,TGTGCCAGCAGCTCGTGGACTAGCGGGGGAAATACGCAGTATTTT,CASSSWTSGGNTQYF
17,-,TRBJ2-7,-,TRBV4-1,TGCGCCAGCAGCCAAGCCCCTTCAGGGTTGAGCTCCTACGAGCAGTACTTC,CASSQAPSGLSSYEQYF
12,-,TRBJ1-2,-,TRBV29-1,TGCAGCGTTGAAGATGAACCTAGGGGCTACACCTTC,CSVEDEPRGYTF
16,-,TRBJ2-2,-,TRBV5-1,TGCGCCAGCACCGATTCAGGGGGGGCGCCCACCGGGGAGCTGTTTTTT,CASTDSGGAPTGELFF
14,-,TRBJ2-4,-,TRBV6-5,TGTGCCAGCACCTCTGAGGGCAGTTCAAACATTCAGTACTTC,CASTSEGSSNIQYF
16,-,TRBJ2-1,-,TRBV10-2,TGCGCCAGCACTCGAATCGGAGGGGTAAGGGAAAATGAGCAGTTCTTC,CASTRIGGVRENEQFF
13,-,TRBJ2-5,-,TRBV7-6,TGTGCCAGCAGCTTTACAGATTTAGGGACCCAGTACTTC,CASSFTDLGTQYF
12,-,TRBJ1-1,-,TRBV29-1,TGCAGCGTTGATGTGTGGGACACTGAAGCTTTCTTT,CSVDVWDTEAFF
15,-,TRBJ2-7,-,TRBV6-5,TGTGCCAGCAGTTACTCGAGGCAGAATCCTCGCGAGCAGTACTTC,CASSYSRQNPREQYF
15,-,TRBJ2-5,-,TRBV30,TGTGCCTGGAGTGTGGTCATGAGCCCACAAGAGACCCAGTACTTC,CAWSVVMSPQETQYF
18,-,TRBJ2-4,-,TRBV5-4,TGTGCCAGCAGCTTGGGGCAGGTGGGAGGTATGGCCAAAAACATTCAGTACTTC,CASSLGQVGGMAKNIQYF
12,-,TRBJ2-5,-,TRBV5-1,TGCGCCAGCAGCACCGAGCCCAATCAGCAGTACTTC,CASSTEPNQQYF
14,-,TRBJ2-2,-,TRBV6-5,TGTGCCAGCAGCATCATCCAAGACACCGGGGAGCTGTTTTTT,CASSIIQDTGELFF
15,-,TRBJ1-1,-,TRBV5-1,TGCGCCAGCAGCCTTGGGTGGGACGTCAACACTGAAGCTTTCTTT,CASSLGWDVNTEAFF
17,-,TRBJ1-5,-,TRBV5-6,TGTGCCAGCAGCTCCCAATTGAAGACATATAGCAATCAGCCCCAGCATTTT,CASSSQLKTYSNQPQHF
12,-,TRBJ2-7,-,TRBV6-1,TGTGCCAGCAAAAAGGGCGGGTACGAGCAGTACTTC,CASKKGGYEQYF
12,-,TRBJ1-4,-,TRBV11-2,TGTGCCAGCAGATTGAGGGGAGAAAAACTGTTTTTT,CASRLRGEKLFF
14,-,TRBJ2-1,TRBD1,TRBV2,TGTGCCAGCAGTGATAACAGGGGGTACAATGAGCAGTTCTTC,CASSDNRGYNEQFF
11,-,TRBJ1-2,-,TRBV29-1,TGCAGCGTTGCCCAGGGAGGAGGCTACACCTTC,CSVAQGGGYTF
16,-,TRBJ1-5,-,TRBV15,TGTGCCACCAGCAGAGCGGTGGGACTTAGCAATCAGCCCCAGCATTTT,CATSRAVGLSNQPQHF
19,-,TRBJ2-1,TRBD2,TRBV5-1,TGCGCCAGCAGCGGGCAGGGACTAGCGGGGGGTTTCTCCTACAATGAGCAGTTCTTC,CASSGQGLAGGFSYNEQFF
13,-,TRBJ2-7,-,TRBV10-1,TGCGCCAGCAGTGCGGCGAGCTCCTACGAGCAGTACTTC,CASSAASSYEQYF